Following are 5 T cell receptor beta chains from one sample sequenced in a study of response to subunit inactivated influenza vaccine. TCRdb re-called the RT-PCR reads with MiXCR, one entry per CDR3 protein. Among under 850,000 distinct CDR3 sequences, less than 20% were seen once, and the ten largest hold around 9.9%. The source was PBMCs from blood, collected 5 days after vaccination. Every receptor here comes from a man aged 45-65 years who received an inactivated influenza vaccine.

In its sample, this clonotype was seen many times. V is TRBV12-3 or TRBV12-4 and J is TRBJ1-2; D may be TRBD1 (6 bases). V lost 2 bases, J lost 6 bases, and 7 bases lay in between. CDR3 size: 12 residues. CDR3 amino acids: CASSLRGNGYTF. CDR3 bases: TGTGCCAGCAGTTTAAGGGGGAATGGCTACACCTTC.

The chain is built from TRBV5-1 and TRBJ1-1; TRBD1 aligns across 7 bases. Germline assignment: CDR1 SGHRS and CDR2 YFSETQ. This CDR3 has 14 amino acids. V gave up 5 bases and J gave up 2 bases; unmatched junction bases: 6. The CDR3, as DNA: TGCGCCAGCAGAGACAGGGCCCTCAACACTGAAGCTTTCTTT. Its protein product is CASRDRALNTEAFF. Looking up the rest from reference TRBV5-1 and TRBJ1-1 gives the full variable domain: KAGVTQTPRYLIKTRGQQVTLSCSPISGHRSVSWYQQTPGQGLQFLFEYFSETQRNKGNFPGRFSGRQFSNSRSEMNVSTLELGDSALYLCASRDRALNTEAFFGQGTRLTVV.

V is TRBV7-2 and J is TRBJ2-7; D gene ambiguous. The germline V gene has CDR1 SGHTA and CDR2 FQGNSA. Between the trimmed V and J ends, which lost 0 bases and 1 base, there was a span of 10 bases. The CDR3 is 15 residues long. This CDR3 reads CASSLAAIPSYEQYF. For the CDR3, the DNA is TGTGCCAGCAGCTTAGCAGCGATCCCTTCCTACGAGCAGTACTTC.

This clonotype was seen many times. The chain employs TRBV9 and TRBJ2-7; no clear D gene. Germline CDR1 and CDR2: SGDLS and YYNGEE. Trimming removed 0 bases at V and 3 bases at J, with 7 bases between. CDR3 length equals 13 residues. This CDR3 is CASSVENSYEQYF. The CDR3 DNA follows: TGTGCCAGCAGCGTAGAAAATAGCTACGAGCAGTACTTC.

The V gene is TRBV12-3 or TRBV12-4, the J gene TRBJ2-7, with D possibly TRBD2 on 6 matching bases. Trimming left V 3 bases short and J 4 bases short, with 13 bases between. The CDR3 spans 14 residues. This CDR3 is CASSFDGSGYEQYF. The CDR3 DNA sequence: TGTGCCAGCAGTTTTGACGGGAGTGGATACGAGCAGTACTTC.